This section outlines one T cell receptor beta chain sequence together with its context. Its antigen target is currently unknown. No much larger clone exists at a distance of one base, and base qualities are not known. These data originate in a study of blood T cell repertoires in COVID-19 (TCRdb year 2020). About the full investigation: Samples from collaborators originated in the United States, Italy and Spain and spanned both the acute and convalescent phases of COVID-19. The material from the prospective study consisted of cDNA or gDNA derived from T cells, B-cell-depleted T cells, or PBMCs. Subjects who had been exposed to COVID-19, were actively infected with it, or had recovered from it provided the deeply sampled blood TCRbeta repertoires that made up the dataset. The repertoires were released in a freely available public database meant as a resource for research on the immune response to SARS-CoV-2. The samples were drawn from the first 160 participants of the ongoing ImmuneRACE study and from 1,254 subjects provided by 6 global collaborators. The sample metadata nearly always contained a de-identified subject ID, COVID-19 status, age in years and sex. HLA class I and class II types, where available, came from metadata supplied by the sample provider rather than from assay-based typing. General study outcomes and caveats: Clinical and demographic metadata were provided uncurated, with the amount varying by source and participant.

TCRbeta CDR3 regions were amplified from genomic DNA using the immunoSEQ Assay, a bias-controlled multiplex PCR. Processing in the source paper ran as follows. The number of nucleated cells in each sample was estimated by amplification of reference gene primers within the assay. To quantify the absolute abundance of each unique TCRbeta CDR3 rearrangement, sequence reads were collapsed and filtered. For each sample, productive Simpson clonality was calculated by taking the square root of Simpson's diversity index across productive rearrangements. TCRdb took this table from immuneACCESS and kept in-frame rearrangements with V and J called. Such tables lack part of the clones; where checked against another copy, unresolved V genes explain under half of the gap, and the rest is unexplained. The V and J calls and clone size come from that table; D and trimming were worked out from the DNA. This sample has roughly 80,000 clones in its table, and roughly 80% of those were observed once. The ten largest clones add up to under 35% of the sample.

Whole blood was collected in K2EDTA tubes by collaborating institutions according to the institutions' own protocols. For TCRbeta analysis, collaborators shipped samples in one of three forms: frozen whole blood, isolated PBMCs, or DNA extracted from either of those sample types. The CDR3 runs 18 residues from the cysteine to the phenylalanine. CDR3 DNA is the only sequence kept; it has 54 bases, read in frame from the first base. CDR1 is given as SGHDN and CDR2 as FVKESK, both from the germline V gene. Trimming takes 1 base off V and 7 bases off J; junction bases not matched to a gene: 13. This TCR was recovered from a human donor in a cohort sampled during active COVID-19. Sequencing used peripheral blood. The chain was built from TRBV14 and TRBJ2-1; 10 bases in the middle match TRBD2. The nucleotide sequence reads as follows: TGTGCCAGCAGCCAAGCTCCGCTCCTAGGACTAGCGGTTAATGAGCAGTTCTTC. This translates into CASSQAPLLGLAVNEQFF.